Following are 30 T cell receptor beta chains from one sample sequenced in a study of regulatory T cells in long-lasting Graves disease. Sequencing libraries for TCR beta were prepared with iRepertoire HTBI primers and Arm-PCR of CDR3 regions. TCRdb used MiXCR to reprocess the multiplex PCR reads, holding one entry per CDR3 protein. The table shows approximately 440,000 distinct CDR3 sequences, with 15% to 20% occurring only once. Indicated time point: newly diagnosed GD, antithyroid drugs for less than 3 months. After RNA was extracted from PBMCs, the TCR library was made from it. The same specimen was also included in a second study, on T cells in Graves' hyperthyroidism and ophthalmopathy.

Sample: peripheral blood mononuclear cells (PBMCs), taken at new diagnosis, from a patient treated with antithyroid drugs. These receptors came from a man aged 40-49 years with Graves disease.

This clonotype was counted ten times or more. V is TRBV28 and J is TRBJ1-5, with D possibly matching TRBD1 (6 bases). Germline lookup yields CDR1 MDHEN and CDR2 SYDVKM. V lost 2 bases and J 2 bases, leaving 19 bases between the germline ends. The CDR3 has 18 residues. The CDR3 reads CASSLERGGGWGNQPQHF. CDR3 bases: TGTGCCAGCAGTTTAGAGAGGGGGGGAGGTTGGGGCAATCAGCCCCAGCATTTT.

V and J are TRBV9 and TRBJ2-3; 13 bases agree with TRBD2. This CDR3 spans 17 amino acids. J gave up 2 bases and V 3 bases, and 6 bases lay outside the gene matches. The germline V gene encodes CDR1 SGDLS and CDR2 YYNGEE. The CDR3 is CASSAGTSGKYTDTQYF. CDR3 coding DNA: TGTGCCAGCAGCGCCGGGACTAGCGGGAAATACACAGATACGCAGTATTTT. Looking up the rest from reference TRBV9 and TRBJ2-3 gives the full variable domain: DSGVTQTPKHLITATGQRVTLRCSPRSGDLSVYWYQQSLDQGLQFLIQYYNGEERAKGNILERFSAQQFPDLHSELNLSSLELGDSALYFCASSAGTSGKYTDTQYFGPGTRLTVL.

There are many counts of this clonotype. J is TRBJ1-3 and V is TRBV30; D gene uncertain. The CDR3 is 12 amino acids. V lost 6 bases and J 4 bases, leaving 10 bases between the germline ends. Germline loops: CDR1 GTSNPN, CDR2 SVGIG (reference sequence). The CDR3 coding sequence is TGTGCCTGCGGGAACTCGGGAAACACCATATATTTT. Its translation: CACGNSGNTIYF.

This clonotype was observed a handful of times. The rearrangement links TRBV7-9 to TRBJ2-7; 13 bases line up with TRBD2. V shed 8 bases, J shed 4 bases, and the junction held 5 bases outside the gene matches. The CDR3 has 14 amino acids. Germline CDR1 SEHNR, CDR2 FQNEAQ (reference sequence). In DNA form, the CDR3 reads TGTGCCAGCGGAAAGACTAGCGGGAGGTACGAGCAGTACTTC. Its protein is CASGKTSGRYEQYF.

The gene calls are TRBV10-3 and TRBJ2-5; 9 bases are a match to TRBD2. Germline-derived CDR1 and CDR2 are ENHRY and SYGVKD. V trimming: 4 bases; J trimming: 5 bases; junction bases outside the gene matches: 14. The CDR3 contains 17 residues. The CDR3 region has the DNA TGTGCCATCAGTGCAAGACTAGCGGTCTTGTCGAAGGAGACCCAGTACTTC. It codes for CAISARLAVLSKETQYF.

As to this clonotype: A much more abundant neighbour one base away suggests this may be a read error. This chain connects TRBV28 to TRBJ2-7; unclear D gene. Germline CDR1 is MDHEN and CDR2 is SYDVKM. The CDR3 spans 14 residues. CDR3 residues: CASSSWQRSYEQCF. Here the CDR3 DNA reads TGTGCCAGCAGTTCCTGGCAGAGATCCTACGAGCAGTGCTTC.

This clonotype was counted a few times. The chain combines TRBV10-2 with TRBJ2-4; TRBD2 agrees at 14 bases. V shed 7 bases and J 0 bases; nucleotides not matched to a gene: 5. The CDR3 sequence is 17 residues long. CDR1 WSHSY and CDR2 SAAADI come from the germline V gene. The CDR3 sequence: CASTGTSGRVAKNIQYF. The CDR3 bases are TGCGCCAGCACGGGGACTAGCGGGAGAGTAGCCAAAAACATTCAGTACTTC.

This clonotype has at least ten counts. CDR3 nucleotide sequence: TGTGCCAGCAGCATTTTGGGGACTAGCGGGAGTCGGGAGACCCAGTACTTC. It translates to CASSILGTSGSRETQYF. The rearrangement uses TRBV7-6 and TRBJ2-5; TRBD2 matches at 14 bases. Per the germline V gene, CDR1 is SGHVS and CDR2 is FNYEAQ. The V gene end was trimmed by 5 bases and the J gene end by 5 bases; junction bases not matched to a gene: 10. The CDR3 consists of 17 residues.

This clonotype has more than one count but fewer than ten. The chain combines TRBV7-9 with TRBJ1-2; 7 bases map to TRBD1. The germline CDR1 and CDR2 sequences are SEHNR and FQNEAQ (reference sequence). Trimming cost V 3 bases and J 2 bases; bases outside gene matches: 6. The CDR3 runs to 15 residues. CDR3 amino acids: CASSFARGQNYGYTF. The CDR3 bases are TGTGCCAGCAGCTTCGCGAGGGGACAGAACTATGGCTACACCTTC.

The rearrangement links TRBV7-9 to TRBJ2-5, with 9 bases that match TRBD2. The germline CDR1 and CDR2 sequences are SEHNR and FQNEAQ (reference sequence). V dropped 5 bases and J dropped 2; count of bases not matched to a gene: 21. This CDR3 has 20 residues. CDR3 DNA: TGTGCCAGCAGCCGAAACTTGATGGGGCCTTTGGCGGGAGGGCAAGAGACCCAGTACTTC. It codes for CASSRNLMGPLAGGQETQYF. The variable domain in full, with the rest retrieved from reference TRBV7-9 and TRBJ2-5, is DTGVSQNPRHKITKRGQNVTFRCDPISEHNRLYWYRQTLGQGPEFLTYFQNEAQLEKSRLLSDRFSAERPKGSFSTLEIQRTEQGDSAMYLCASSRNLMGPLAGGQETQYFGPGTRLLVL.

This clonotype was found many times. The rearrangement links TRBV28 to TRBJ2-4, with 11 bases matching TRBD2. The V gene's germline CDR1 is MDHEN and CDR2 SYDVKM. This CDR3 is 19 amino acids long. J gave up 1 base and V 3 bases, and 11 bases lay outside the gene matches. The CDR3 sequence is CASSFSRGLAEMAKNIQYF. CDR3 in DNA: TGTGCCAGCAGTTTTTCACGGGGACTAGCGGAGATGGCCAAAAACATTCAGTACTTC.

At least ten counts were recorded for this clonotype. This sequence joins TRBV7-3 and TRBJ2-2; no clear D. The CDR3 is made up of 16 amino acids. The germline V gene has CDR1 SGHTA and CDR2 FQGTGA. With 1 base removed from V and 4 bases from J, the gap between germline ends came to 13 bases. The CDR3 here is CASSLIRGTGTGELFF. As DNA, the CDR3 is TGTGCCAGCAGCTTAATTCGAGGAACGGGCACCGGGGAGCTGTTTTTT.

This clonotype was seen repeatedly, ten times or more. The chain employs TRBV5-1 and TRBJ2-1; D unclear. The germline V and J ends were trimmed by 3 bases and 7 bases, with 11 bases remaining between them. The CDR3 extends over 13 amino acids. The germline gives CDR1 SGHRS, CDR2 YFSETQ. CDR3 region: CASSSMRSNEQFF. CDR3 coding DNA: TGCGCCAGCAGCTCAATGAGGTCGAATGAGCAGTTCTTC.

This sequence joins TRBV12-3 or TRBV12-4 and TRBJ2-5, with TRBD2 as a possible D gene (7 bases). V was clipped by 2 bases and J by 5 bases, with 27 bases between them. The CDR3 is 19 residues long. CDR3 in amino acids: CASSLLPRRGGGSRETQYF. The CDR3 DNA follows: TGTGCCAGCAGTTTACTTCCGCGGCGAGGGGGGGGGAGTCGGGAGACCCAGTACTTC.

This clonotype was seen ten or more times. The chain uses TRBV12-5 and TRBJ2-7; D not certain. V lost 6 bases and J lost 4, with 19 bases in between. Germline lookup yields CDR1 LGHNT and CDR2 FRNRAP. The CDR3 extends over 15 amino acids. The CDR3 region is CASGPYSQVTYEQYF. For the CDR3, the DNA is TGTGCTAGTGGCCCCTATAGCCAGGTGACGTACGAGCAGTACTTC.

The V call is TRBV18, the J call TRBJ2-1; D remains unclear. Germline CDR1 reads KGHSH; CDR2 reads LQKENI. This CDR3 has 14 residues. Trimming removed 2 bases at V and 8 bases at J, with 13 bases between. CDR3 sequence: CASSPIEWRYEQFF. In nucleotides, the CDR3 is TGTGCCAGCTCACCAATTGAGTGGCGGTATGAGCAGTTCTTC.

The chain uses TRBV5-1 and TRBJ2-1; no clear D gene. Germline loops: CDR1 SGHRS, CDR2 YFSETQ. The CDR3 runs to 14 residues. Between the trimmed V and J ends, which lost 4 bases and 1 base, there was a span of 9 bases. The CDR3: CASSADGSYNEQFF. CDR3 nucleotide sequence: TGCGCCAGCAGCGCTGACGGGTCCTACAATGAGCAGTTCTTC. The complete variable domain, with remaining parts taken from reference TRBV5-1 and TRBJ2-1, reads KAGVTQTPRYLIKTRGQQVTLSCSPISGHRSVSWYQQTPGQGLQFLFEYFSETQRNKGNFPGRFSGRQFSNSRSEMNVSTLELGDSALYLCASSADGSYNEQFFGPGTRLTVL.

The V gene is TRBV5-1, the J gene TRBJ1-2, with TRBD1 matching over 11 bases. The CDR3 consists of 16 residues. Germline CDR1 SGHRS, CDR2 YFSETQ. The trim removed 0 bases at V and 4 bases at J, leaving 5 bases unmatched. For the CDR3, the DNA is TGCGCCAGCAGCTTGGGGACAGGGGGCGAGACCTATGGCTACACCTTC. Residues: CASSLGTGGETYGYTF.

This chain connects TRBV5-6 to TRBJ2-2, with 11 bases fitting TRBD2. Germline V gene lookup returns CDR1 SGHDT and CDR2 YYEEEE. The CDR3 contains 18 residues. V lost 2 bases to trimming and J lost 0 bases; unmatched junction nucleotides: 6. CDR3 nucleotides: TGTGCCAGCAGCTTATCCGGGACTAGCGGCGCGAACACCGGGGAGCTGTTTTTT. Its protein product is CASSLSGTSGANTGELFF.

The chain carries TRBV19 and TRBJ2-1, with TRBD2 matching 14 bases. There are 15 residues in the CDR3. CDR1 and CDR2 from the germline V gene are LNHDA and SQIVND (reference sequence). Trimming removed 7 bases from V and 8 bases from J; junction bases left unmatched: 7. CDR3 sequence: CASTQTSGRVDEQFF. The CDR3 DNA reads TGTGCCAGTACCCAGACTAGCGGGAGGGTCGATGAGCAGTTCTTC. Drawing the rest from reference TRBV19 and TRBJ2-1, the complete variable domain is DGGITQSPKYLFRKEGQNVTLSCEQNLNHDAMYWYRQDPGQGLRLIYYSQIVNDFQKGDIAEGYSVSREKKESFPLTVTSAQKNPTAFYLCASTQTSGRVDEQFFGPGTRLTVL.

This clonotype has a count of ten or more. V is TRBV29-1 and J is TRBJ2-3, with D maybe TRBD2 (6 bases). Germline values: CDR1 SQVTM, CDR2 ANQGSEA. The CDR3 loop spans 14 amino acids. The V end was cut by 6 bases, the J end by 0 bases, with 13 bases between. CDR3 DNA: TGCAGCGTCCGCGGGACGCCTAGCACAGATACGCAGTATTTT. It encodes CSVRGTPSTDTQYF.

Concerning this clonotype: A much larger clonotype is one base distant, so this may be a read error. The gene calls are TRBV6-1 and TRBJ2-1, with 10 nucleotides matching TRBD1. CDR3 size: 17 residues. Germline V lookup: CDR1 MNHNS, CDR2 SASEGT. V lost 11 bases to trimming and J lost 10 bases; unmatched junction nucleotides: 23. The CDR3 DNA is TGTGCCTCCAGAACAGGGGGACAGGGGAACAGAGTCTACGAGCAGTTCTTC. It specifies CASRTGGQGNRVYEQFF.

This clonotype was found many times. The chain recombines TRBV7-6 with TRBJ2-1; 13 bases map to TRBD2. The CDR3 runs 18 residues. Germline assignment: CDR1 SGHVS and CDR2 FNYEAQ. With V trimmed by 1 base and J by 9 bases, 12 bases remained unmatched. The CDR3 reads CASSLVLGGGLAGPEQFF. The CDR3 nucleotides read TGTGCCAGCAGCTTAGTATTGGGGGGGGGACTAGCGGGACCTGAGCAGTTCTTC.

The CDR3 nucleotides read TGTGCCACCAGTGAAAGGACTAGCGGGAGGGGAGAGACCCAGTACTTC. Translating it yields CATSERTSGRGETQYF. J is TRBJ2-5 and V is TRBV24-1, with 15 bases that match TRBD2. From germline, CDR1 is KGHDR and CDR2 SFDVKD. The CDR3 consists of 16 residues. Trimming cost V 4 bases and J 4 bases; bases outside gene matches: 3.

This clonotype turned up a few times. J is TRBJ2-5 and V is TRBV29-1, with D unresolved. The V gene lost 1 base and the J gene lost 4 bases, with 7 bases spanning the gap. The CDR3 has 12 residues. Germline CDR1 reads SQVTM; CDR2 reads ANQGSEA. This CDR3 is CSVEGRGETQYF. The CDR3 DNA reads as TGCAGCGTTGAAGGTAGAGGAGAGACCCAGTACTTC.

Ten or more counts support this clonotype. The genes are TRBV6-1 and TRBJ2-7; 9 nucleotides align to TRBD1. V shed 6 bases and J 3 bases; nucleotides not matched to a gene: 9. The CDR3 totals 15 residues. CDR1 MNHNS and CDR2 SASEGT come from the germline V gene. The CDR3 bases are TGTGCCAGCAGACGATCGGGACAGGGTCTCTACGAGCAGTACTTC. It yields the protein CASRRSGQGLYEQYF.

J is TRBJ2-3 and V is TRBV19; 11 nucleotides agree with TRBD2. Trimming removed 5 bases from V and 0 bases from J; junction bases left unmatched: 13. The germline V gene has CDR1 LNHDA and CDR2 SQIVND (reference sequence). This CDR3 contains 19 residues. For the CDR3, the DNA is TGTGCCAGTAGTCCTCCGGGGACTAGCGGAAAAGCTAGCACAGATACGCAGTATTTT. It encodes CASSPPGTSGKASTDTQYF.

V and J are TRBV20-1 and TRBJ2-3; 8 nucleotides line up with TRBD2. J lost 3 bases, V lost 7 bases, and 9 bases had no gene match. This CDR3 region has 14 residues. CDR1 is DFQATT, CDR2 SNEGSKA, per germline (reference sequence). The CDR3 spells CSGRSGGPTDTQYF. The CDR3 DNA reads as TGCAGTGGAAGGTCGGGAGGGCCAACAGATACGCAGTATTTT.

This clonotype was seen a few times. V and J are TRBV5-6 and TRBJ2-6, with D perhaps matching TRBD2 (5 bases). Trimming cost V 1 base and J 4 bases, with 15 bases left between them. CDR3 length: 17 residues. The germline gives CDR1 SGHDT, CDR2 YYEEEE. This CDR3 reads CASSLLASSPGANVLTF. In nucleotides, the CDR3 is TGTGCCAGCAGCTTGCTAGCCTCTAGTCCCGGGGCCAACGTCCTGACTTTC.

The J gene is TRBJ2-7, the V gene TRBV19; 9 nucleotides match TRBD1. Germline values: CDR1 LNHDA, CDR2 SQIVND (reference sequence). The J segment lost 5 bases and the V segment lost 6 bases, leaving 11 bases of the junction unmatched. The CDR3 sequence is 15 residues long. The CDR3 nucleotides read TGTGCCAGTAGGGCCCAGGGACAGGGACGGAACGAGCAGTACTTC. Translation: CASRAQGQGRNEQYF.